The clone carrying this T cell receptor beta chain was counted a few times. As yet, its antigen is unknown. Clones were sequenced by immunoSEQ multiplex PCR, and TCRdb holds only the in-frame ones, with some missing. Among some 170,000 clones listed, around nine tenths were seen once. It was the roughly 130-subject validation cohort, separate from the approximately 620-subject first cohort, to which the donors belonged. The ends were cut back, 6 bases at V and 2 bases at J, with 14 bases in the middle. Germline V gene data show CDR1 as MNHEY and CDR2 as SVGAGI. The CDR3 is 14 amino acids. This sample was included in a study of cytomegalovirus exposure and HLA in healthy donors. Study context: Per a later analysis, the roughly 690 first-cohort and 95 to 150 validation repertoires shared one platform.

Broader study findings: Many donors carried some public TCRs, although rarity characterized most TCR sequences. 164 TCR beta chains were listed as cytomegalovirus-associated.

This receptor was identified in a woman in her twenties or thirties in good health and CMV-seronegative. The chain uses TRBV6-5 and TRBJ2-7; maybe TRBD1 (5 bases). Sequencing was carried out using PBMCs. The CDR3 nucleotides read TGTGCCAGCAGGACGGGTCAGGGTGCCTACGAGCAGTACTTC. Translation gives CASRTGQGAYEQYF.